This T cell receptor beta chain originates from a study of tumor-infiltrating lymphocytes in primary liver carcinoma (dated by TCRdb to 2016 to 2017). For context, the study as a whole: The five patients, three men and two women aged 30 to 69 years, had hepatocellular carcinoma (four) or combined HCC and intrahepatic cholangiocarcinoma (one). The tumors of the five patients were staged as T1-T3 N0M0, with maximum diameters ranging from 4.2 to 10 cm. Each sample produced about 3.65 to 7.13 million productive TCRbeta reads, and read depth showed no significant difference between tissue types. Across five regions of each liver tumor, along with adjacent normal tissue and blood, the study brought together TCRbeta repertoire sequencing, expression microarrays and whole-exome sequencing. A total of some 35 specimens from 5 patients underwent TCRbeta repertoire sequencing, comprising some 25 tumor regions, 5 adjacent noncancerous liver tissues and 5 peripheral blood samples. Agilent mRNA microarray profiling was performed on the 25 tumor region samples to relate TCRbeta repertoire diversity to the local molecular phenotype. Repertoires from technical replicates were highly reproducible, with mean shared-clone rates about 0.91 and correlation coefficients above 0.95.

From cysteine to phenylalanine, the CDR3 is 14 amino acids long. Only the CDR3 DNA stays, 42 bases, in frame from base 1. The germline V gene sets CDR1 to SGHTA and CDR2 to FQGTGA. Broader findings and caveats from the paper: With just a handful of patients in the study, the authors point out that the findings should be validated in a larger study. The top 250 clones accounted for a significantly greater share of the repertoire in tumors than in blood (p = 0.039). Only about 8-25% of top clones were found in all five regions of a tumor, suggesting spatial heterogeneity of tumor-infiltrating T cells. Only the TCR beta chain was sequenced, which likely underestimates true repertoire diversity because unpaired alpha chains were not captured. Bulk unsorted samples precluded comparing CD4+ and CD8+ T cell repertoires. Repertoire overlap was found to be higher between tumor regions (mean approximately 35%) than between tumor-adjacent (about 17%) or tumor-blood (14%) pairs, consistent with antigen-driven expansion.

A constant-region primer and ProtoScript II reverse transcriptase were used to reverse-transcribe TCRbeta-specific cDNA from about 0.55 ug total RNA. The TCRbeta libraries were prepared through three rounds of nested multiplex PCR following a slightly modified ARM-PCR procedure. Each of the first two PCR rounds ran for approximately 10 cycles using multiplex TRBV1-TRBV30 forward primers together with a Cbeta reverse primer. Sample barcodes and Illumina adapters were attached in a final 25-cycle PCR using Deep VentR polymerase. Before sequencing, amplicons of 200-500 bp were gel-purified using a QIAquick gel extraction kit. An Illumina HiSeq 2500 was used to sequence the TCRbeta amplicons, generating 250-bp paired-end reads. The study's own analysis went as follows. To recover full CDR3 sequences, reads were quality-trimmed using Trimmomatic v0.33 and paired reads were then merged using FLASH v1.2.11. MiGEC v1.2.1b assigned V, D and J germline segments to the rearranged TCRbeta sequences. Clonotype statistics, along with Shannon-Wiener diversity indices, were calculated using VDJtools v1.0.0. To reduce sampling bias, subsequent analyses other than the diversity analysis used only the 250 most abundant clonotypes in each sample. TCRdb trimmed the raw reads at Q25, called clones with MiXCR and kept productive beta chains. Entries that share a CDR3 protein sequence are merged under the most common genes and DNA. TCRdb assigned the V and J calls; the authors' analysis was not used. The sample yields around 81,000 distinct CDR3 sequences; over 70% were counted once. Together, the top ten hold roughly 13% of the sample.

This clonotype has more than one count but fewer than ten. The specificity of this receptor is unknown. A read error may account for a junction end that differs from germline. Without any cell sorting, total RNA and DNA were extracted together from around 20-30 mg of bulk tissue using the AllPrep DNA/RNA mini kit. Roughly five patients with histopathologically diagnosed primary liver carcinoma underwent surgical resection in China between late 2015 and 2016. Chronic HBV infection was present in the patients, and the patients were treatment-naive at sampling. Each tumor was sampled at five spatially separated regions: the tumor centre plus the superior, inferior, left-lateral and right-lateral poles. Histology showed that every tumor sample contained more than 80% viable tumor cells. Each fresh piece of tumor and adjacent tissue was cut in two, with one half stored in RNAlater at -80 degrees C and the other half sent for histology.

The rearranged chain carries TRBV7-3 and TRBJ1-2; no D gene call is confident. The sequenced sample consisted of liver tumor tissue from sampling region 4. The meaning of the sample's cell subset or site label: tumor region T4, right-lateral pole. The clonotype originates from a woman aged 55-70 years with primary liver carcinoma and hepatitis B virus infection. The CDR3 in this case is CASSLSHWGSGYTF. The nucleotide sequence reads TGTGCCAGCAGCTTATCCCACTGGGGATCAGGCTACACTTTC.